These 14 T cell receptor beta chains share one sample of origin, sequenced in a study of blood T cell repertoires in COVID-19. TCRdb keeps only in-frame clones here, not all; method: immunoSEQ multiplex PCR. The top ten clones hold over 10% of a sample with more than 95,000 clones, nearly 85% of them seen once. The sample taken for sequencing was peripheral blood. The receptors here all came from a human donor in a cohort sampled during active or convalescent COVID-19.

The chain carries TRBV10-3 and TRBJ1-6; D unresolved. The germline V gene has CDR1 ENHRY and CDR2 SYGVKD. Trimming pared 0 bases from V and 9 bases from J, leaving 3 bases between. CDR3 length equals 12 residues. The CDR3 sequence: CAISESSSPLHF. DNA of the CDR3: TGTGCCATCAGTGAGTCCAGTTCACCCCTCCACTTT.

This chain links TRBV9 with TRBJ1-3; perhaps TRBD1 as D (6 bases). Trimming cost V 4 bases and J 7 bases, with 15 bases left between them. This CDR3 comprises 14 residues. CDR1 and CDR2 (germline): SGDLS, YYNGEE. Here the CDR3 DNA reads TGTGCCAGCAGCCCTACTACGAGGGGGAACACCATATATTTT. This sequence encodes CASSPTTRGNTIYF.

This clone was recorded a few times. CDR3 nucleotide sequence: TGTGCCAGCAGCTTGAGAGGCACAGATACGCAGTATTTT. This gives the protein CASSLRGTDTQYF. This chain connects TRBV5-5 to TRBJ2-3; D is unresolved. Trimming took 1 base from V and 1 from J, leaving 4 bases between them. The CDR3 loop spans 13 amino acids. Germline assignment: CDR1 SGHKS and CDR2 YYEKEE (reference sequence).

V is TRBV11-3 and J is TRBJ1-1; 7 bases agree with TRBD1. The CDR3 sequence is 14 residues long. From germline, CDR1 is SGHNT and CDR2 YENEEA. The ends lost 5 bases at V and 5 bases at J; junction bases unmatched: 8. CDR3 in amino acids: CASSLQTGRTEAFF. CDR3 nucleotide sequence: TGTGCCAGCAGCCTACAGACAGGGAGGACTGAAGCTTTCTTT.

V gene TRBV3-1 (or the pseudogene TRBV3-2) combines with J gene TRBJ2-7; D is possibly TRBD1 (5 bases). The CDR3 consists of 12 residues. V lost 6 bases, J lost 6 bases, and 12 bases lay in between. CDR1 and CDR2 (germline): LGHDT, YNNKEL (reference sequence). CDR3 sequence (DNA): TGTGCCAGCAGTCCCCCCACAGGCGAGCAGTACTTC. It translates to CASSPPTGEQYF.

The J gene is TRBJ1-6, the V gene TRBV5-4; D gene uncertain. CDR1 SGHNT and CDR2 YYREEE come from the germline V gene (reference sequence). The CDR3 is 13 residues long. Trimming took off 7 bases at V and 7 bases at J, with 12 bases between the two ends. The CDR3 bases are TGTGCCAGCTCGCGGGGTCAGAATTCACCCCTCCACTTT. Translating it yields CASSRGQNSPLHF.

The chain joins TRBV13 to TRBJ2-3; 9 nucleotides line up with TRBD2. This CDR3 region has 15 residues. Losses at the gene ends were 5 bases for V and 3 bases for J; bases not matched to a gene: 6. Per germline, CDR1 PRHDT and CDR2 FYEKMQ (reference sequence). The CDR3 loop is CASSTSGRGTDTQYF. The CDR3 DNA reads TGTGCCAGCAGCACTAGCGGGCGGGGGACAGATACGCAGTATTTT.

The chain is built from TRBV5-6 and TRBJ1-2; tentative D call: TRBD1 (6 bases). Trimming pared 4 bases from V and 1 base from J, leaving 17 bases between. Germline CDR1 SGHDT, CDR2 YYEEEE. The CDR3 length is 16 residues. The CDR3 sequence is CASSRTDGMGNYGYTF. Written as DNA, the CDR3 is TGTGCCAGCAGCCGGACAGACGGGATGGGTAACTATGGCTACACCTTC.

This clone was observed once. CDR3 bases: TGTGCCAGCAGTTTGGTAGGACAGGGTCGTATCCAGCCCCAGCATTTT. Its protein is CASSLVGQGRIQPQHF. This chain uses TRBV28 with TRBJ1-5; the match to TRBD1 covers 8 bases. Germline CDR1 is MDHEN and CDR2 is SYDVKM. This CDR3 is 16 amino acids long. With 3 bases clipped from V and 7 bases from J, the junction kept 11 bases outside the gene matches.

The chain has TRBV27 and TRBJ1-2, with D possibly matching TRBD1 (6 bases). With 6 bases removed from V and 5 bases from J, the gap between germline ends came to 19 bases. Germline values: CDR1 MNHEY, CDR2 SMNVEV (reference sequence). The CDR3 totals 15 residues. For the CDR3, the DNA is TGTGCCAGCAGCTCCCGGGACACGTGGAAATATGGCTACACCTTC. It specifies CASSSRDTWKYGYTF.

V is TRBV6-2 or TRBV6-3 and J is TRBJ2-7, with 7 bases aligning to TRBD2. V shed 5 bases, J shed 2 bases, and the junction held 6 bases outside the gene matches. CDR3 length equals 14 residues. CDR1 MNHEY and CDR2 SVGEGT come from the germline V gene. The DNA of the CDR3 is TGTGCCAGCAGTGCATCTAGCGGTGCCTACGAGCAGTACTTC. Protein: CASSASSGAYEQYF.

The chain uses TRBV9 and TRBJ2-3, with no clear D. Germline assignment: CDR1 SGDLS and CDR2 YYNGEE. This CDR3 contains 14 residues. Trimming took off 2 bases at V and 0 bases at J, with 7 bases between the two ends. Here the CDR3 DNA reads TGTGCCAGCAGCGTTGGGCCCAGCACAGATACGCAGTATTTT. Its protein product is CASSVGPSTDTQYF.

Comment on this clone: The same CDR3 arises from other DNA sequences in this sample as well. This CDR3 is CASSEDRGGTYEQYF. The CDR3 nucleotides read TGTGCCAGTAGTGAGGACAGGGGTGGGACCTACGAGCAGTACTTC. The chain has TRBV19 and TRBJ2-7, with 9 bases fitting TRBD1. J lost 2 bases, V lost 5 bases, and 7 bases had no gene match. Germline V gene data show CDR1 as LNHDA and CDR2 as SQIVND (reference sequence). The CDR3 covers 15 residues.

V usage is TRBV4-1 and J usage is TRBJ1-1; D might be TRBD1 (5 bases). V was pared by 2 bases and J by 5 bases, with 18 bases between. This CDR3 is built from 16 residues. Germline V gene data show CDR1 as MGHRA and CDR2 as YSYEKL. The chain's CDR3 is CASSQNGQGRRTEAFF. DNA for the CDR3: TGCGCCAGCAGCCAAAACGGCCAGGGTCGGCGAACTGAAGCTTTCTTT.